This passage covers 17 T cell receptor beta chains from one sample sequenced in a study of T cell responses to AZD1222 COVID-19 vaccine. Data came from immunoSEQ multiplex PCR; TCRdb stores just in-frame clones and leaves some out. The sample shows around 200,000 clones, approximately 86% of them seen only once. The sample consisted of peripheral blood, taken on day 0 of AZD1222 vaccination. These receptors were taken from an adult in good health.

DNA of the CDR3: TGTGCCAGCAGTTTATTAGGGACAGAAAGAACCTACGAGCAGTACTTC. It specifies CASSLLGTERTYEQYF. The chain joins TRBV28 to TRBJ2-7, with 7 bases fitting TRBD1. Germline V gene data show CDR1 as MDHEN and CDR2 as SYDVKM. There are 16 residues in the CDR3. V lost 1 base to trimming and J lost 2 bases; unmatched junction nucleotides: 8.

The CDR3 DNA sequence: TGTGCCAGCAGCTTACCCCAGCATAAGCCCATGAACACTGAAGCTTTCTTT. It yields the protein CASSLPQHKPMNTEAFF. This chain joins TRBV7-2 and TRBJ1-1; D remains unclear. From germline, CDR1 is SGHTA and CDR2 FQGNSA. The CDR3 is 17 amino acids. The V and J ends lost 2 bases and 0 bases respectively, with 16 bases between them.

The chain combines TRBV5-1 with TRBJ1-6; 7 positions agree with TRBD1. The CDR3 spans 16 residues. The J segment lost 8 bases and the V segment lost 0 bases, leaving 8 bases of the junction unmatched. CDR1 and CDR2 from the germline V gene are SGHRS and YFSETQ. In DNA, the CDR3 is TGCGCCAGCAGCTTGGGACAGGGCCAAGTTTATTCACCCCTCCACTTT. Protein product: CASSLGQGQVYSPLHF. Full variable domain (outside the CDR3, taken from reference TRBV5-1 and TRBJ1-6): KAGVTQTPRYLIKTRGQQVTLSCSPISGHRSVSWYQQTPGQGLQFLFEYFSETQRNKGNFPGRFSGRQFSNSRSEMNVSTLELGDSALYLCASSLGQGQVYSPLHFGNGTRLTVT.

The V gene is TRBV9, the J gene TRBJ2-1, with 11 bases lining up with TRBD2. The CDR3 sequence is 15 residues long. Germline V CDR1 and CDR2: SGDLS, YYNGEE. The trim removed 1 base at V and 7 bases at J, leaving 4 bases unmatched. CDR3 bases: TGTGCCAGCAGCGTACCCTTAGCGGGAGGGAATGAGCAGTTCTTC. Protein sequence: CASSVPLAGGNEQFF. The full variable domain, with the rest looked up from reference TRBV9 and TRBJ2-1, is DSGVTQTPKHLITATGQRVTLRCSPRSGDLSVYWYQQSLDQGLQFLIQYYNGEERAKGNILERFSAQQFPDLHSELNLSSLELGDSALYFCASSVPLAGGNEQFFGPGTRLTVL.

The chain is built from TRBV6-6 and TRBJ1-5; no definite D call. This CDR3 contains 14 residues. CDR1 is MNHNY and CDR2 is SVGAGI in the germline V gene (reference sequence). V dropped 0 bases and J dropped 1 base, with 4 bases sitting between them. CDR3 region: CASSYSSSNQPQHF. Written as DNA, the CDR3 is TGTGCCAGCAGTTACTCGAGCAGCAATCAGCCCCAGCATTTT.

The chain couples TRBV9 to TRBJ2-1, with 9 bases matching TRBD2. The CDR3 sequence is 18 residues long. After removal of 4 bases from V and 5 bases from J, the junction contained 16 bases not matched to a gene. Germline loops: CDR1 SGDLS, CDR2 YYNGEE. CDR3 sequence (DNA): TGTGCCAGCAGCTCAGACCCGGGGGGACTAGCTTTCAACAATGAGCAGTTCTTC. Translated, it gives CASSSDPGGLAFNNEQFF.

The chain is built from TRBV9 and TRBJ2-5, with TRBD1 identical over 9 bases. CDR1 and CDR2 from the germline V gene are SGDLS and YYNGEE. V trimming: 4 bases; J trimming: 4 bases; junction bases outside the gene matches: 5. CDR3 length: 14 residues. The CDR3 protein is CASSSPDRGETQYF. The CDR3 nucleotides are TGTGCCAGCAGCTCCCCGGACAGGGGAGAGACCCAGTACTTC.

This clone has just one count. The chain combines TRBV29-1 with TRBJ1-1; D is unresolved. This CDR3 comprises 12 residues. Trimming removed 4 bases at V and 2 bases at J, with 8 bases between. CDR1 is SQVTM and CDR2 is ANQGSEA in the germline V gene. The CDR3 loop is CSVGETNTEAFF. In DNA form, the CDR3 reads TGCAGCGTTGGCGAGACAAACACTGAAGCTTTCTTT.

The CDR3 DNA sequence: TGCAGCGTTGAAGATGGGTGGTTCCGAGAGACCCAGTACTTC. It yields the protein CSVEDGWFRETQYF. V and J are TRBV29-1 and TRBJ2-5; no definite D call. The CDR3 length is 14 residues. V shed 0 bases and J shed 4 bases, with 12 bases lying between them. Germline V lookup: CDR1 SQVTM, CDR2 ANQGSEA.

This clone was seen a handful of times. The chain recombines TRBV5-1 with TRBJ1-6; a weak D match, TRBD1 (6 bases). Trimming removed 1 base from V and 11 bases from J, with 19 bases in between. Germline CDR1 and CDR2: SGHRS and YFSETQ. The CDR3 totals 16 residues. CDR3 in DNA: TGCGCCAGCAGCTTGACTTTACAGGGCTCCGGTACACCCCTCCACTTT. Translated, it gives CASSLTLQGSGTPLHF.

The chain combines TRBV18 with TRBJ2-7; D may be TRBD2 (7 bases). The CDR3 length is 15 residues. V gave up 1 base and J gave up 1 base, with 11 bases separating them. Germline V gene sequence: CDR1 KGHSH, CDR2 LQKENI. This chain's CDR3 is CASSPRAGASYEQYF. In DNA form, the CDR3 reads TGTGCCAGCTCACCACGGGCGGGGGCTTCCTACGAGCAGTACTTC.

CDR3 bases: TGCGCCAGCAGTCCCGGCGGGAGCAATGAGCAGTTCTTC. Amino acid sequence: CASSPGGSNEQFF. The rearrangement uses TRBV10-1 and TRBJ2-1, with 7 bases fitting TRBD2. J lost 6 bases, V lost 5 bases, and 4 bases had no gene match. The CDR3 extends over 13 amino acids. CDR1 and CDR2 from the germline V gene are WNHNN and SYGVQD (reference sequence).

J is TRBJ2-7 and V is TRBV5-1, with 12 bases fitting TRBD2. J was trimmed by 3 bases and V by 4 bases; bases with no gene match: 5. Germline CDR1 is SGHRS and CDR2 is YFSETQ. This CDR3 region has 15 residues. As DNA, the CDR3 is TGCGCCAGCAGCCCTGGACTAGCGGGAATCTACGAGCAGTACTTC. It translates to CASSPGLAGIYEQYF.

This chain uses TRBV9 with TRBJ1-5; 10 bases align to TRBD1. The CDR3 is made up of 17 amino acids. In germline, CDR1 is SGDLS, CDR2 YYNGEE. V trimming: 0 bases; J trimming: 2 bases; junction bases outside the gene matches: 5. CDR3 protein: CASSVGQGADGNQPQHF. DNA of the CDR3: TGTGCCAGCAGCGTAGGACAGGGGGCAGATGGCAATCAGCCCCAGCATTTT.

V gene TRBV9 combines with J gene TRBJ2-2; D is undetermined. Germline V CDR1 and CDR2: SGDLS, YYNGEE. There are 15 residues in the CDR3. V was shortened by 0 bases and J by 0 bases, with 6 bases between the two germline ends. As DNA, the CDR3 is TGTGCCAGCAGCGTAGCTAGTCCGAACACCGGGGAGCTGTTTTTT. It translates to CASSVASPNTGELFF. Together with reference TRBV9 and TRBJ2-2, the CDR3 gives the full variable domain: DSGVTQTPKHLITATGQRVTLRCSPRSGDLSVYWYQQSLDQGLQFLIQYYNGEERAKGNILERFSAQQFPDLHSELNLSSLELGDSALYFCASSVASPNTGELFFGEGSRLTVL.

The gene calls are TRBV10-3 and TRBJ1-5, with 8 bases lining up with TRBD1. Germline V gene sequence: CDR1 ENHRY, CDR2 SYGVKD. J was trimmed by 7 bases and V by 10 bases; bases with no gene match: 9. This CDR3 region has 13 residues. This CDR3 reads CATRTGLSQPQHF. The CDR3 DNA sequence: TGTGCCACCCGGACAGGGTTATCGCAGCCCCAGCATTTT.

The gene calls are TRBV4-1 and TRBJ2-7; D not certain. This CDR3 contains 15 residues. Germline V lookup: CDR1 MGHRA, CDR2 YSYEKL. V lost 5 bases, J lost 2 bases, and 16 bases lay in between. The CDR3 loop reads CASSDETGLTYEQYF. For the CDR3, the DNA is TGCGCCAGCAGCGATGAGACGGGCCTCACCTACGAGCAGTACTTC.